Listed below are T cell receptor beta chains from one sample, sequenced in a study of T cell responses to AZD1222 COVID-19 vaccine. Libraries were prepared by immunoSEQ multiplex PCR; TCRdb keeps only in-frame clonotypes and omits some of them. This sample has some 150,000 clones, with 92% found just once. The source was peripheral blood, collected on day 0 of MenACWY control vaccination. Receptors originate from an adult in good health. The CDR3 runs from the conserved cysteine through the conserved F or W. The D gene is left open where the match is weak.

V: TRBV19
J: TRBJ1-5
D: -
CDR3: CASTEQGFSNQPQHF
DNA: TGTGCCAGTACCGAACAGGGATTTAGCAATCAGCCCCAGCATTTT

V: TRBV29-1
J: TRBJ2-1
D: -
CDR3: CSVAPSEGNEQFF
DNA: TGCAGCGTGGCCCCTTCGGAAGGCAATGAGCAGTTCTTC

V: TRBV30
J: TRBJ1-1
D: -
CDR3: CAGGRPGTEAFF
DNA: TGTGCCGGCGGACGCCCGGGGACTGAAGCTTTCTTT

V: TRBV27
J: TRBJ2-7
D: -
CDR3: CASSYPYYEQYF
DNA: TGTGCCAGCAGTTACCCATACTACGAGCAGTACTTC

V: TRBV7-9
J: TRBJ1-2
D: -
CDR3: CASSLQSGTLGGYTF
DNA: TGTGCCAGCAGCTTACAGTCAGGGACCCTTGGGGGCTACACCTTC

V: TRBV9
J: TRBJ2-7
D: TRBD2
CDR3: CASSGGRGGILGEQYF
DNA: TGTGCCAGCAGCGGAGGAAGGGGAGGGATATTGGGGGAGCAGTACTTC

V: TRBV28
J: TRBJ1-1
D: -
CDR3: CASSLPGTEAFF
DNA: TGTGCCAGCAGTTTACCGGGGACTGAAGCTTTCTTT

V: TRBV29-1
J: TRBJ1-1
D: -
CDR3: CSVEGTRPVAFF
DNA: TGCAGCGTTGAGGGGACTCGCCCCGTAGCTTTCTTT

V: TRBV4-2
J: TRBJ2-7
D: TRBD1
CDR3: CASSQIGDSQFSSYEQYF
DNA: TGTGCCAGCAGTCAGATAGGGGACAGTCAATTCAGCTCCTACGAGCAGTACTTC

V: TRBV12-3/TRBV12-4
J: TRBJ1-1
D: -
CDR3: CASSLTVTEAFF
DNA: TGTGCCAGCAGTTTGACAGTCACTGAAGCTTTCTTT

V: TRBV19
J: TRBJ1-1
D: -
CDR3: CASSKSGTPEAFF
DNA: TGTGCCAGTAGTAAATCTGGGACACCCGAAGCTTTCTTT

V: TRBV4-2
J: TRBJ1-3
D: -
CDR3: CASSQEGGVPFGNTIYF
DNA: TGTGCCAGCAGCCAAGAGGGCGGGGTCCCCTTTGGAAACACCATATATTTT

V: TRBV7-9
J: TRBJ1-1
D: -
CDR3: CASSFDSSNTEAFF
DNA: TGTGCCAGCAGCTTCGATTCAAGTAACACTGAAGCTTTCTTT

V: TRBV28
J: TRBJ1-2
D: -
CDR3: CASRLIDSTLLF
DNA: TGTGCCAGCCGCCTCATTGACAGCACCCTTCTCTTC

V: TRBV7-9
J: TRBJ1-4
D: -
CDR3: CASSLDSGEKLFF
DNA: TGTGCCAGCAGCTTAGACAGCGGCGAAAAACTGTTTTTT

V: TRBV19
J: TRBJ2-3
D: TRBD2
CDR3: CASSTGRGPRGVTQYF
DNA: TGTGCCAGTAGTACGGGCCGGGGCCCCCGGGGGGTAACGCAGTATTTT

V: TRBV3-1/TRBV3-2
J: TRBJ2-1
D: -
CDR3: CASSPRARDSGQFF
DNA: TGTGCCAGCAGCCCAAGGGCACGGGATTCTGGGCAGTTCTTC

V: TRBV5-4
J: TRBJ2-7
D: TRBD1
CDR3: CASSFDRGPDEQYF
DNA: TGTGCCAGCAGCTTTGACAGGGGGCCTGACGAGCAGTACTTC

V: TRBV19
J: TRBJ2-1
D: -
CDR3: CASSMAGSYNEQFF
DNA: TGTGCCAGTAGTATGGCAGGTTCCTACAATGAGCAGTTCTTC

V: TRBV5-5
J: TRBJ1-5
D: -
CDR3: CASTLSAQGNQPQHF
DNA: TGTGCCAGCACCCTGTCCGCGCAGGGAAATCAGCCCCAGCATTTT